This TCR beta chain was obtained from a study of blood T cell repertoires in COVID-19. The wider study: The analysed material was cDNA or gDNA that came from T cells, B-cell-depleted T cells, or PBMCs.

Clones were read by immunoSEQ multiplex PCR, and TCRdb kept only the in-frame ones, dropping some. The sample shows fewer than 300,000 clones, more than 85% of them seen only once. The germline gives CDR1 LGHDT, CDR2 YNNKEL (reference sequence). The CDR3 is made up of 13 amino acids. V dropped 3 bases and J dropped 6; count of bases not matched to a gene: 2. The J gene is TRBJ1-1, the V gene TRBV3-1 (or the pseudogene TRBV3-2); 9 bases map to TRBD1. This TCR was recovered from a man aged 25-45 years with acute or convalescent COVID-19. The sequenced material came from peripheral blood. The CDR3 region is CASSQDRGPEAFF. The CDR3 nucleotides read TGTGCCAGCAGCCAGGACAGGGGACCTGAAGCTTTCTTT.